This TCR beta chain was obtained from a study of glioma-infiltrating T cells after dendritic cell vaccination. This clone was recorded once. The junction had 11 bases not matched to a gene; V was cut back by 4 bases and J by 3 bases. The CDR3 spans 18 residues. Germline CDR1 is LGHNA and CDR2 is YNFKEQ. Before vaccination, two weeks after the third vaccination, and at progression, PBMC were collected. Clones were read by immunoSEQ multiplex PCR, and TCRdb kept only the in-frame ones, dropping some. The sample holds about 100,000 clones; around 80% are singletons and the top ten take nearly 6%. This TCR was sampled from a human donor with glioblastoma. The source material was blood, sampled before dendritic cell vaccination. The chain couples TRBV4-2 to TRBJ2-5; 13 bases are a match to TRBD2. The CDR3 DNA reads as TGTGCCAGCAGCCCCCGGGCCAGAACTAGCGGGGGGGAAGAGACCCAGTACTTC. This encodes CASSPRARTSGGEETQYF.